Each of the 5 T cell receptor beta chains below was sequenced from the same sample in a study of tumor-infiltrating lymphocytes in localized non-small cell lung cancer. Clones were read by immunoSEQ multiplex PCR, and TCRdb kept only the in-frame ones, dropping some. The profile shows some 11,000 clones, 76% of them singletons. The sequencing input was uninvolved lung tissue not adjacent to the tumor. The receptors shown here come from a human donor with non-small cell lung cancer.

V and J are TRBV7-3 and TRBJ1-1, with a tentative D call TRBD1 (5 bases). V was cut by 2 bases and J by 6 bases, with 10 bases left in between. Germline CDR1 reads SGHTA; CDR2 reads FQGTGA. This CDR3 contains 13 residues. Here the CDR3 reads CASSLRQGAEAFF. The CDR3 nucleotides read TGTGCCAGCAGCTTACGGCAGGGCGCTGAAGCTTTCTTT.

The J gene is TRBJ1-2, the V gene TRBV2, with TRBD1 as a possible D gene (5 bases). Germline values: CDR1 SNHLY, CDR2 FYNNEI. The CDR3 sequence is 14 residues long. Trimming pared 2 bases from V and 8 bases from J, leaving 15 bases between. The chain's CDR3 is CASSESAGSGGYTF. The CDR3 bases are TGTGCCAGCAGTGAATCGGCAGGGTCGGGAGGCTACACCTTC.

This sequence joins TRBV6-5 and TRBJ1-3, with a tentative D call TRBD1 (6 bases). Germline-derived CDR1 and CDR2 are MNHEY and SVGAGI. V gave up 8 bases and J gave up 7 bases, with 15 bases separating them. The CDR3 runs to 13 residues. The CDR3 sequence is CASRTVEPNTIYF. CDR3 sequence (DNA): TGTGCCAGCCGGACAGTAGAGCCGAACACCATATATTTT.

The genes are TRBV6-1 and TRBJ2-5; D is undetermined. The CDR3 has 14 amino acids. Trimming removed 5 bases at V and 5 bases at J, with 15 bases between. Germline CDR1 reads MNHNS; CDR2 reads SASEGT. The CDR3 here is CASSPSRVWETQYF. The CDR3, as DNA: TGTGCCAGCAGTCCCAGCCGGGTCTGGGAGACCCAGTACTTC.

The J gene is TRBJ1-2, the V gene TRBV5-1; TRBD1 might be the D (6 bases). With 0 bases removed from V and 4 bases from J, the gap between germline ends came to 13 bases. The CDR3 totals 15 residues. CDR1 is SGHRS and CDR2 is YFSETQ in the germline V gene. The CDR3 spells CASSLGSGALYGYTF. The CDR3 DNA reads as TGCGCCAGCAGCTTGGGGTCAGGGGCCCTCTATGGCTACACCTTC.